A selection of T cell receptor beta chains follows, all from one sample in a study of type 1 regulatory T cells. TCRdb called the reads again in MiXCR, with one record for every CDR3 protein. The sample holds some 18,000 distinct CDR3 sequences; roughly a tenth are singletons and the top ten take 2.8%. Material: CD4+ T cells, either the whole sample or a sorted fraction (not recorded which). These receptor sequences come from a human donor in good health. CDR3s include the opening cysteine and the closing phenylalanine or tryptophan. The D gene is left open where the match is weak. Clone size, where shown, is once, few, many, or a class for clones that have expanded.

CASSLGGLNEKLFF | TGTGCCAGCAGTTTAGGGGGGCTTAATGAAAAACTGTTTTTT | - | - | 14 | TRBJ1-4 | TRBV28
CASTRDSANTGELFF | TGCGCCAGCACTCGGGACAGCGCGAACACCGGGGAGCTGTTTTTT | - | TRBD1 | 15 | TRBJ2-2 | TRBV5-1
CASSYRGNAGELFF | TGTGCCAGCAGTTACAGGGGGAACGCCGGGGAGCTGTTTTTT | many | - | 14 | TRBJ2-2 | TRBV6-2/TRBV6-3
CASSQGPDLYTTEAFF | TGTGCCAGCAGCCAAGGGCCAGACCTCTACACCACTGAAGCTTTCTTT | many | - | 16 | TRBJ1-1 | TRBV3-1
CASSSPTSGSYNEQFF | TGTGCCAGCAGTTCCCCGACTAGCGGGTCCTACAATGAGCAGTTCTTC | many | TRBD2 | 16 | TRBJ2-1 | TRBV28
CSARDLAVSGYTF | TGCAGTGCTAGAGATTTGGCGGTGAGTGGCTACACCTTC | few | - | 13 | TRBJ1-2 | TRBV20-1
CSARDNLRADTQYF | TGCAGTGCTAGAGACAACCTGCGCGCAGATACGCAGTATTTT | few | - | 14 | TRBJ2-3 | TRBV20-1
CASSLGRRDRYNEQFF | TGCGCCAGCAGCTTGGGCCGGCGGGATCGGTACAATGAGCAGTTCTTC | many | - | 16 | TRBJ2-1 | TRBV5-1
CASSQGVSSSVRF | TGTGCCAGCAGCCAAGGGGTCAGTTCCTCGGTGCGCTTC | - | - | 13 | TRBJ2-7 | TRBV3-1
CATSDSGLAGVGNEQFF | TGTGCCACCAGTGATTCCGGACTAGCGGGAGTTGGCAATGAGCAGTTCTTC | many | TRBD2 | 17 | TRBJ2-1 | TRBV24-1
CASSLNTYNEQFF | TGTGCCAGCAGCTTAAACACCTACAATGAGCAGTTCTTC | - | - | 13 | TRBJ2-1 | TRBV7-2
CASSLWEGQSEQYF | TGCGCCAGCAGCTTGTGGGAGGGCCAGTCCGAGCAGTACTTC | many | TRBD2 | 14 | TRBJ2-7 | TRBV5-1
CSATWTDNQPQHF | TGCAGTGCCACTTGGACCGACAATCAGCCCCAGCATTTT | many | - | 13 | TRBJ1-5 | TRBV20-1